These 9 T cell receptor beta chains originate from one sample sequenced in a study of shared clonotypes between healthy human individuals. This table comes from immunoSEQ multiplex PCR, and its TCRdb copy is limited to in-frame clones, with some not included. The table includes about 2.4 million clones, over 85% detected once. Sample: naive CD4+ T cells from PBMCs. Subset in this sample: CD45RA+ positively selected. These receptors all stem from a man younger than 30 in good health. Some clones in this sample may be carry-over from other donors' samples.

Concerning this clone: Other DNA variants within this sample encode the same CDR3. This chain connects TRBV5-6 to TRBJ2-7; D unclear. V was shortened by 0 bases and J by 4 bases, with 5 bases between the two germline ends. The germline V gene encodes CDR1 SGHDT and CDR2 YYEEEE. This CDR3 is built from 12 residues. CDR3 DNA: TGTGCCAGCAGCTTGGCAACGTACGAGCAGTACTTC. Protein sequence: CASSLATYEQYF.

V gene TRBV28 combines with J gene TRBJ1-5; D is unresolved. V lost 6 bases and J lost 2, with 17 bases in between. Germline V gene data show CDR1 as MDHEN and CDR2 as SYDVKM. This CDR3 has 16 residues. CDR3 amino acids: CASSRLVFIGNQPQHF. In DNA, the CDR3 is TGTGCCAGCAGCCGCCTCGTCTTTATCGGCAATCAGCCCCAGCATTTT. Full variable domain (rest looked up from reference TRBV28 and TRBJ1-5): DVKVTQSSRYLVKRTGEKVFLECVQDMDHENMFWYRQDPGLGLRLIYFSYDVKMKEKGDIPEGYSVSREKKERFSLILESASTNQTSMYLCASSRLVFIGNQPQHFGDGTRLSIL.

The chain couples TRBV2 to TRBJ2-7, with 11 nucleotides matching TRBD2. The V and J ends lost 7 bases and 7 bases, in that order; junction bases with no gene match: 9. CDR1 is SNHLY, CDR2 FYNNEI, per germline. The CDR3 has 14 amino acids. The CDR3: CASNGGLAEGEQYF. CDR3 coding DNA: TGTGCCAGCAACGGGGGACTAGCGGAGGGGGAGCAGTACTTC.

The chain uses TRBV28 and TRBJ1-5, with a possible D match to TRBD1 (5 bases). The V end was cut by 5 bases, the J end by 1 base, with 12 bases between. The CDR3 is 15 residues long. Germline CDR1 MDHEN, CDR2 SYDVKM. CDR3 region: CASSKIGGSNQPQHF. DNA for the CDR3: TGTGCCAGCAGTAAAATTGGGGGGAGCAATCAGCCCCAGCATTTT.

The CDR3 region has the DNA TGCGCCAGCAGCCTAACAGAATGGGGTGAAGCTTTCTTT. It specifies CASSLTEWGEAFF. The chain uses TRBV5-1 and TRBJ1-1; D remains unclear. CDR3 length: 13 residues. Germline V gene data show CDR1 as SGHRS and CDR2 as YFSETQ. The V and J ends lost 4 bases and 7 bases respectively, with 14 bases between them.

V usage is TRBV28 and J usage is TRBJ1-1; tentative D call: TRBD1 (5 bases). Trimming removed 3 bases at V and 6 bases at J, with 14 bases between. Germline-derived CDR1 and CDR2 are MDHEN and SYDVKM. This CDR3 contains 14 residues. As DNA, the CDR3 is TGTGCCAGCAGTTTCAAGGGACGGGGAGCTGAAGCTTTCTTT. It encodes CASSFKGRGAEAFF. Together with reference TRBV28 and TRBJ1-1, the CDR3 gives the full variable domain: DVKVTQSSRYLVKRTGEKVFLECVQDMDHENMFWYRQDPGLGLRLIYFSYDVKMKEKGDIPEGYSVSREKKERFSLILESASTNQTSMYLCASSFKGRGAEAFFGQGTRLTVV.

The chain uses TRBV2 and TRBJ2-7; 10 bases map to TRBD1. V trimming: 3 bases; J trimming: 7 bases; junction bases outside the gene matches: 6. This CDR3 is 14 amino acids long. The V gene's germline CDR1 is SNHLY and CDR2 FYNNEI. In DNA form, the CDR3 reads TGTGCCAGCAGTGACTGGACAGGGGGTGGGGAGCAGTACTTC. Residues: CASSDWTGGGEQYF.

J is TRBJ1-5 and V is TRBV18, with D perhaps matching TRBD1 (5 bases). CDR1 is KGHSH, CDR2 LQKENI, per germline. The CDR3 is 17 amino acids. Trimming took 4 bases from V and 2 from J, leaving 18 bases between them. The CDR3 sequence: CASSHRDGGSGNQPQHF. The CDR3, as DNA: TGTGCCAGCTCACACCGGGACGGGGGAAGCGGCAATCAGCCCCAGCATTTT.

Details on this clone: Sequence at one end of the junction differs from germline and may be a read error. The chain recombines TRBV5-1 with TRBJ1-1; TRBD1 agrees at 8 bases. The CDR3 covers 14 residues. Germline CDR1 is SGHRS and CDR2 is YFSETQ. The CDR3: CASSLTGANSEAFF. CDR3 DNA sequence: TGCGCCAGCAGCCTGACAGGGGCCAACAGTGAAGCTTTCTTT.